A selection of T cell receptor beta chains follows, all from one sample in a study of blood T cell repertoires in COVID-19. Clones were read by immunoSEQ multiplex PCR, and TCRdb kept only the in-frame ones, dropping some. The sample holds about 150,000 clones; under 95% are singletons and the top ten take about 0.57%. Material for sequencing was peripheral blood. Receptors originate from a man in his fifties with acute or convalescent COVID-19. The conserved cysteine and the conserved F or W are not part of the CDR3 here. A row's size may be missing; if present it is once, few, many or a size class.

.	TRBJ2-4	TRBV27	ASTVGNIQY
.	TRBJ1-1	TRBV19	ASSPIQGADTEAF
.	TRBJ1-1	TRBV6-5	ASSNYRGTEAF
.	TRBJ2-5	TRBV7-2	ASSLDSGGSTGAQY
.	TRBJ2-7	TRBV11-2	ASSLDSYEQY
once	TRBJ2-1	TRBV28	ASVSLEAGGPGSYNEQF
.	TRBJ2-4	TRBV7-2	ASSLAPGSNIQY
.	TRBJ2-1	TRBV7-9	ASSATGGKDEQF
.	TRBJ1-1	TRBV11-2	ASSWAGMPAF
.	TRBJ2-6	TRBV28	ASSRPGETGANVLT
.	TRBJ1-4	TRBV14	ASSPSGLVNEKLF
.	TRBJ2-3	TRBV11-2	ASSLGSSGGTDTQY
.	TRBJ1-1	TRBV7-9	ASSHPGAHPHQSTEAF
.	TRBJ2-2	TRBV7-3	ASSNPTGGSGELF
.	TRBJ1-2	TRBV4-2	ASSQDRSGASYGYT
.	TRBJ2-3	TRBV27	ASSLLAGTTDTQY
few	TRBJ2-6	TRBV18	ASSPDTSGANVLT
once	TRBJ2-2	TRBV4-2	ASSNGLAGNTGELF
.	TRBJ1-2	TRBV11-2	ASSGQAGGGYGYT
.	TRBJ2-5	TRBV25-1	ASSEYLSQETQY
.	TRBJ2-2	TRBV28	ASSRGPAGELF
.	TRBJ2-2	TRBV9	ASSPQDSLPGELF
.	TRBJ2-2	TRBV7-9	ASSLGLAFSNTGELF
.	TRBJ2-1	TRBV4-2	ASSQGPGGTYNEQF
.	TRBJ1-6	TRBV27	ASSLGLKNSPLH
.	TRBJ2-1	TRBV5-1	ASSLDSGGPYNEQF
.	TRBJ2-3	TRBV5-1	ASSITGTGPPGTDTQY
.	TRBJ1-1	TRBV6-2/TRBV6-3	ASSPGQGLPEAF
.	TRBJ1-5	TRBV12-3/TRBV12-4	ASSRGIQQPQH
.	TRBJ2-1	TRBV3-1/TRBV3-2	ASSQVVRRDNDNEQF
.	TRBJ2-7	TRBV19	ASSIGWQTYEQY
.	TRBJ2-1	TRBV5-4	ASSLSFTRYNEQF
.	TRBJ1-1	TRBV24-1	ATSHTEGATF
.	TRBJ2-3	TRBV3-1/TRBV3-2	ASTRGAGGRTDTQY
.	TRBJ1-6	TRBV30	AWTPLYNSPLH
.	TRBJ2-2	TRBV27	ASSRNRGRLLVGELF
once	TRBJ2-2	TRBV15	ATSRDGRGASGGELF
.	TRBJ2-5	TRBV4-2	ASSQEQRDRGEETQY
.	TRBJ2-2	TRBV12-3/TRBV12-4	ASQGAPTGELF
.	TRBJ1-1	TRBV7-9	ASSPRGRGTEAF
.	TRBJ2-3	TRBV27	ASSYGLAVDTQY
once	TRBJ2-7	TRBV28	ASRSPLAPRGYEQY
.	TRBJ1-3	TRBV18	ASSPTDTTGNTIY
.	TRBJ2-3	TRBV28	ASNRQGVTDTQY
.	TRBJ1-2	TRBV5-3	ARSRGGGLNYGYT